The rows below give T cell receptor beta chains drawn from one sample of a study of early T cells in non-severe SARS-CoV-2 infection. MiXCR was run by TCRdb on the 5' RACE reads, yielding one entry per CDR3 protein. Of fewer than 70,000 distinct CDR3 sequences listed, approximately 12% are singletons. Source material: whole blood. The source is an adult who was a healthcare worker with PCR-confirmed SARS-CoV-2 infection or an uninfected control (not recorded which). CDR3s include the opening cysteine and the closing phenylalanine or tryptophan. The order of the fields is J gene, clone size, D gene, V gene, CDR3 protein, CDR3 DNA. D genes are given only for firm matches. A clone size is listed for some rows: how often the clone was seen (once, few, many), or a class if it is expanded.

J gene: TRBJ1-2; clone size: few; D gene: -; V gene: TRBV11-3; CDR3 protein: CASSQYGTKDGYTF; CDR3 DNA: TGTGCCAGCAGCCAATACGGGACAAAGGATGGCTACACCTTC
J gene: TRBJ2-4; clone size: -; D gene: -; V gene: TRBV3-1; CDR3 protein: CASSPRWAKNIQYF; CDR3 DNA: TGTGCCAGCAGCCCCCGGTGGGCCAAAAACATTCAGTACTTC
J gene: TRBJ2-1; clone size: many; D gene: -; V gene: TRBV20-1; CDR3 protein: CSARESPSDNEQFF; CDR3 DNA: TGCAGTGCTAGAGAGTCCCCTAGCGACAATGAGCAGTTCTTC
J gene: TRBJ1-2; clone size: many; D gene: -; V gene: TRBV29-1; CDR3 protein: CSVDQGANYGYTF; CDR3 DNA: TGCAGCGTTGATCAGGGCGCTAACTATGGCTACACCTTC
J gene: TRBJ2-1; clone size: many; D gene: -; V gene: TRBV12-3/TRBV12-4; CDR3 protein: CASSLARTDEQFF; CDR3 DNA: TGTGCCAGCAGTTTAGCCAGAACCGATGAGCAGTTCTTC
J gene: TRBJ2-1; clone size: many; D gene: TRBD2; V gene: TRBV27; CDR3 protein: CASAFSSGSNDNEQFF; CDR3 DNA: TGTGCCAGCGCATTCTCTAGCGGGAGTAACGACAATGAGCAGTTCTTC
J gene: TRBJ1-6; clone size: -; D gene: -; V gene: TRBV5-1; CDR3 protein: CASSWAGAENSPLHF; CDR3 DNA: TGCGCCAGCAGCTGGGCAGGGGCGGAAAATTCACCCCTCCACTTT
J gene: TRBJ2-1; clone size: many; D gene: TRBD2; V gene: TRBV28; CDR3 protein: CASSSGTSVYNEQFF; CDR3 DNA: TGTGCCAGCAGTTCCGGGACTAGCGTCTACAATGAGCAGTTCTTC
J gene: TRBJ1-1; clone size: -; D gene: -; V gene: TRBV12-3/TRBV12-4; CDR3 protein: CASSSQGPFMNTEAFF; CDR3 DNA: TGTGCCAGCAGTTCTCAGGGGCCGTTCATGAACACTGAAGCTTTCTTT
J gene: TRBJ2-1; clone size: many; D gene: TRBD1; V gene: TRBV5-3; CDR3 protein: CARRQDRGVYNEQFF; CDR3 DNA: TGTGCCAGAAGACAAGACAGGGGGGTCTACAATGAGCAGTTCTTC
J gene: TRBJ1-5; clone size: many; D gene: TRBD1; V gene: TRBV30; CDR3 protein: CASTHRLRVTGGEGNQPQHF; CDR3 DNA: TGTGCCTCTACCCACCGACTTAGAGTGACAGGGGGCGAAGGCAATCAGCCCCAGCATTTT
J gene: TRBJ1-5; clone size: many; D gene: -; V gene: TRBV20-1; CDR3 protein: CSASGDQPQHF; CDR3 DNA: TGCAGTGCTAGTGGGGATCAGCCCCAGCATTTT
J gene: TRBJ1-1; clone size: -; D gene: -; V gene: TRBV9; CDR3 protein: CASSYGMMNTEAFF; CDR3 DNA: TGTGCCAGCAGCTACGGGATGATGAACACTGAAGCTTTCTTT
J gene: TRBJ1-1; clone size: many; D gene: TRBD1; V gene: TRBV5-4; CDR3 protein: CASSRDREGTEAFF; CDR3 DNA: TGTGCCAGCAGCCGGGACAGGGAAGGAACTGAAGCTTTCTTT
J gene: TRBJ2-7; clone size: many; D gene: TRBD2; V gene: TRBV11-3; CDR3 protein: CASSWRAGASYEQYF; CDR3 DNA: TGTGCCAGCAGCTGGAGGGCGGGAGCCTCCTACGAGCAGTACTTC
J gene: TRBJ1-5; clone size: few; D gene: -; V gene: TRBV20-1; CDR3 protein: CSARDADQPQHF; CDR3 DNA: TGCAGTGCTAGAGATGCCGATCAGCCCCAGCATTTT
J gene: TRBJ2-3; clone size: -; D gene: TRBD2; V gene: TRBV5-1; CDR3 protein: CASSLPSGRTDTQYF; CDR3 DNA: TGCGCCAGCAGCTTGCCTAGCGGGAGGACAGATACGCAGTATTTT
J gene: TRBJ2-5; clone size: many; D gene: -; V gene: TRBV20-1; CDR3 protein: CSAREGRVYQETQYF; CDR3 DNA: TGCAGTGCTAGAGAAGGCAGAGTGTACCAAGAGACCCAGTACTTC
J gene: TRBJ2-1; clone size: many; D gene: -; V gene: TRBV11-3; CDR3 protein: CASSVGTSTRISEQFF; CDR3 DNA: TGTGCCAGCAGCGTCGGGACTTCGACTAGAATATCTGAGCAGTTCTTC
J gene: TRBJ2-5; clone size: many; D gene: TRBD2; V gene: TRBV20-1; CDR3 protein: CSARFASGRGETQYF; CDR3 DNA: TGCAGTGCTAGATTTGCTAGCGGGAGGGGGGAGACCCAGTACTTC
J gene: TRBJ1-1; clone size: many; D gene: -; V gene: TRBV12-3/TRBV12-4; CDR3 protein: CASSSPSGHRMNTEAFF; CDR3 DNA: TGTGCCAGCAGTTCTCCCTCGGGACACCGCATGAACACTGAAGCTTTCTTT
J gene: TRBJ1-2; clone size: few; D gene: -; V gene: TRBV5-4; CDR3 protein: CASSLARQPYGYTF; CDR3 DNA: TGTGCCAGCAGCTTGGCCAGACAGCCCTATGGCTACACCTTC
J gene: TRBJ2-5; clone size: -; D gene: -; V gene: TRBV11-2; CDR3 protein: CASSLIFGPQETQYF; CDR3 DNA: TGTGCCAGCAGCTTAATATTCGGCCCTCAAGAGACCCAGTACTTC
J gene: TRBJ2-1; clone size: many; D gene: -; V gene: TRBV11-2; CDR3 protein: CASSLTRNEQFF; CDR3 DNA: TGTGCCAGCAGCCTAACCCGCAATGAGCAGTTCTTC
J gene: TRBJ2-2; clone size: many; D gene: TRBD2; V gene: TRBV6-6; CDR3 protein: CASSAPGLAGVRTRGGELFF; CDR3 DNA: TGTGCCAGCAGTGCTCCGGGACTAGCGGGAGTAAGGACCCGGGGCGGGGAGCTGTTTTTT
J gene: TRBJ2-2; clone size: -; D gene: -; V gene: TRBV7-9; CDR3 protein: CASTPAGYPGELFF; CDR3 DNA: TGTGCCAGCACCCCCGCTGGGTATCCCGGGGAGCTGTTTTTT
J gene: TRBJ2-3; clone size: many; D gene: TRBD2; V gene: TRBV19; CDR3 protein: CASSTGDYTDTQYF; CDR3 DNA: TGTGCCAGTAGTACGGGGGACTACACAGATACGCAGTATTTT
J gene: TRBJ2-7; clone size: many; D gene: TRBD1; V gene: TRBV6-1; CDR3 protein: CASSEARGQGRFSYEQYF; CDR3 DNA: TGTGCCAGCAGTGAAGCCCGCGGACAGGGTCGGTTCTCGTACGAGCAGTACTTC
J gene: TRBJ2-3; clone size: many; D gene: -; V gene: TRBV24-1; CDR3 protein: CATSGDSWGDTQYF; CDR3 DNA: TGTGCCACCAGTGGGGACTCCTGGGGAGATACGCAGTATTTT
J gene: TRBJ2-1; clone size: -; D gene: -; V gene: TRBV11-2; CDR3 protein: CASSLDGRLYNEQFF; CDR3 DNA: TGTGCCAGCAGCTTAGACGGGAGACTTTACAATGAGCAGTTCTTC
J gene: TRBJ2-2; clone size: -; D gene: -; V gene: TRBV20-1; CDR3 protein: CSAYRLDSGELFF; CDR3 DNA: TGCAGTGCTTACCGACTAGACTCCGGGGAGCTGTTTTTT
J gene: TRBJ2-1; clone size: -; D gene: -; V gene: TRBV11-2; CDR3 protein: CASSKAAYYNEQFF; CDR3 DNA: TGTGCCAGCTCTAAGGCAGCGTACTACAATGAGCAGTTCTTC
J gene: TRBJ2-5; clone size: few; D gene: TRBD2; V gene: TRBV3-1; CDR3 protein: CASSLMSGGYQETQYF; CDR3 DNA: TGTGCCAGCAGCCTCATGTCGGGAGGGTACCAAGAGACCCAGTACTTC
J gene: TRBJ2-3; clone size: many; D gene: -; V gene: TRBV6-7; CDR3 protein: CASSSEGGATDTQYF; CDR3 DNA: TGTGCCAGCAGTTCGGAGGGGGGAGCCACAGATACGCAGTATTTT
J gene: TRBJ2-1; clone size: few; D gene: TRBD2; V gene: TRBV20-1; CDR3 protein: CSATPPKRGLGANEQFF; CDR3 DNA: TGCAGTGCTACCCCTCCTAAAAGGGGACTAGGAGCCAATGAGCAGTTCTTC
J gene: TRBJ2-2; clone size: many; D gene: -; V gene: TRBV30; CDR3 protein: CAWSVYNTGELFF; CDR3 DNA: TGTGCCTGGAGTGTTTATAACACCGGGGAGCTGTTTTTT
J gene: TRBJ2-7; clone size: -; D gene: TRBD1; V gene: TRBV6-6; CDR3 protein: CASRPFRTGAYEQYF; CDR3 DNA: TGTGCCAGCAGACCGTTTCGGACAGGAGCCTACGAGCAGTACTTC
J gene: TRBJ2-7; clone size: many; D gene: -; V gene: TRBV14; CDR3 protein: CASHRDGTYEQYF; CDR3 DNA: TGTGCCAGCCATCGGGACGGAACCTACGAGCAGTACTTC
J gene: TRBJ1-1; clone size: -; D gene: -; V gene: TRBV27; CDR3 protein: CASSVEAGAEAFF; CDR3 DNA: TGTGCCAGCTCGGTGGAGGCGGGGGCTGAAGCTTTCTTT
J gene: TRBJ2-6; clone size: many; D gene: TRBD1; V gene: TRBV7-9; CDR3 protein: CASSLGQGWANVLTF; CDR3 DNA: TGTGCCAGCAGCTTGGGACAGGGCTGGGCCAACGTCCTGACTTTC
J gene: TRBJ1-1; clone size: many; D gene: -; V gene: TRBV9; CDR3 protein: CASSVTGQRTTEAFF; CDR3 DNA: TGTGCCAGCAGCGTAACCGGCCAACGGACCACTGAAGCTTTCTTT
J gene: TRBJ2-2; clone size: many; D gene: -; V gene: TRBV11-2; CDR3 protein: CASSYRAPLNTGELFF; CDR3 DNA: TGTGCCAGCAGCTACAGGGCCCCCTTGAACACCGGGGAGCTGTTTTTT
J gene: TRBJ2-1; clone size: many; D gene: TRBD2; V gene: TRBV6-1; CDR3 protein: CASRTSGGLFSYNEQFF; CDR3 DNA: TGTGCCAGCAGGACTAGCGGGGGGCTCTTTTCCTACAATGAGCAGTTCTTC
J gene: TRBJ2-6; clone size: many; D gene: -; V gene: TRBV11-2; CDR3 protein: CASSLGRTASSGANVLTF; CDR3 DNA: TGTGCCAGCAGCTTAGGAAGAACAGCCAGCTCTGGGGCCAACGTCCTGACTTTC
J gene: TRBJ2-1; clone size: many; D gene: -; V gene: TRBV11-2; CDR3 protein: CASSYPIWASGTYNEQFF; CDR3 DNA: TGTGCCAGCAGTTATCCAATTTGGGCGAGCGGAACCTACAATGAGCAGTTCTTC
J gene: TRBJ2-5; clone size: many; D gene: -; V gene: TRBV14; CDR3 protein: CASSQDEGGPPLETQYF; CDR3 DNA: TGTGCCAGCAGCCAAGATGAAGGGGGACCTCCATTAGAGACCCAGTACTTC
J gene: TRBJ2-1; clone size: -; D gene: TRBD2; V gene: TRBV18; CDR3 protein: CASSPLTSRNEQFF; CDR3 DNA: TGTGCCAGCTCACCACTGACTAGCAGAAATGAGCAGTTCTTC
J gene: TRBJ1-4; clone size: many; D gene: TRBD1; V gene: TRBV6-6; CDR3 protein: CASRTGGTNEKLFF; CDR3 DNA: TGTGCCAGCAGGACAGGGGGGACTAATGAAAAACTGTTTTTT
J gene: TRBJ1-3; clone size: -; D gene: TRBD1; V gene: TRBV6-5; CDR3 protein: CASSRRLQGALGNTIYF; CDR3 DNA: TGTGCCAGCAGTCGAAGGCTCCAGGGGGCGCTTGGAAACACCATATATTTT
J gene: TRBJ1-1; clone size: many; D gene: -; V gene: TRBV28; CDR3 protein: CASSLRAEAFF; CDR3 DNA: TGTGCCAGCAGTTTACGGGCCGAAGCTTTCTTT
J gene: TRBJ1-1; clone size: many; D gene: -; V gene: TRBV29-1; CDR3 protein: CSVGGRNTEAFF; CDR3 DNA: TGCAGCGTTGGCGGAAGGAACACTGAAGCTTTCTTT
J gene: TRBJ2-5; clone size: many; D gene: TRBD2; V gene: TRBV14; CDR3 protein: CASSQAAVLAGGSYQETQYF; CDR3 DNA: TGTGCCAGCAGCCAAGCTGCCGTACTAGCGGGAGGCTCCTACCAAGAGACCCAGTACTTC
J gene: TRBJ1-6; clone size: many; D gene: -; V gene: TRBV9; CDR3 protein: CASSVPGGQRLSSYNSPLHF; CDR3 DNA: TGTGCCAGCAGCGTCCCGGGAGGACAGAGACTAAGCTCCTATAATTCACCCCTCCACTTT
J gene: TRBJ1-6; clone size: -; D gene: -; V gene: TRBV7-2; CDR3 protein: CASSLARDSPLHF; CDR3 DNA: TGTGCCAGCAGCTTAGCCAGGGATTCACCCCTCCACTTT
J gene: TRBJ1-2; clone size: few; D gene: TRBD1; V gene: TRBV18; CDR3 protein: CASSPLHGQGIDGYTF; CDR3 DNA: TGTGCCAGCTCACCGCTACACGGACAGGGCATAGATGGCTACACCTTC
J gene: TRBJ1-5; clone size: many; D gene: -; V gene: TRBV7-8; CDR3 protein: CASSFRYGDSNQPQHF; CDR3 DNA: TGTGCCAGCAGCTTTCGATACGGGGATAGCAATCAGCCCCAGCATTTT
J gene: TRBJ1-2; clone size: many; D gene: -; V gene: TRBV29-1; CDR3 protein: CSVVQRALGGYTF; CDR3 DNA: TGCAGCGTTGTTCAAAGGGCTCTCGGAGGCTACACCTTC
J gene: TRBJ1-5; clone size: many; D gene: -; V gene: TRBV29-1; CDR3 protein: CSVEYGLGQPQHF; CDR3 DNA: TGCAGCGTTGAGTATGGGCTGGGGCAGCCCCAGCATTTT
J gene: TRBJ2-2; clone size: -; D gene: -; V gene: TRBV27; CDR3 protein: CASSTRKNTGELFF; CDR3 DNA: TGTGCCAGCAGTACACGAAAAAACACCGGGGAGCTGTTTTTT